The text below deals with one T cell receptor beta chain. Antigen unknown. According to the study, TCR beta libraries were built with iRepertoire HTBI primers and CDR3-region Arm-PCR. One entry per CDR3 protein, called by TCRdb with MiXCR from the multiplex PCR reads. The repertoire holds around 500,000 distinct CDR3 sequences, with approximately 13% as singletons. The data belong to a study of regulatory T cells in long-lasting Graves disease. Findings and limits, study-wide: Persistent disease was characterized by preferential usage of TRBV28, TRBJ1-2 and TRBJ2-5. No thyroid tissue was studied; the work used peripheral blood only.

As to time point: newly diagnosed GD, antithyroid drugs for less than 3 months. The TCR library used RNA extracted from PBMCs. Germline values: CDR1 SGDLS, CDR2 YYNGEE. The CDR3 is made up of 14 amino acids. V lost 10 bases to trimming and J lost 4 bases; unmatched junction nucleotides: 11. The sample was also reused in another study, on T cells in Graves' hyperthyroidism and ophthalmopathy. That source notes: The authors' 13 V-J model separated ophthalmopathy from stable hyperthyroidism. Model output signaled ophthalmopathy a median 6.5 months ahead of onset.

The sequence derives from a man in his thirties or forties with Graves disease. The material was peripheral blood mononuclear cells (PBMCs), obtained at new diagnosis, from a patient treated with antithyroid drugs. The rearrangement joins TRBV9 to TRBJ2-3, with TRBD1 identical over 8 bases. The CDR3 is CASRAATGADTQYF. DNA of the CDR3: TGTGCCTCCAGGGCAGCGACAGGGGCAGATACGCAGTATTTT.